This T cell receptor (beta chain) is from a study of long-term antiretroviral therapy in people with HIV. The CDR3 has 13 residues. V dropped 1 base and J dropped 4 bases, with 8 bases sitting between them. Germline CDR1 and CDR2: SEHNR and FQNEAQ (reference sequence). Researchers report immunoSEQ v3.0 was run at survey level. TCRdb's table, derived via immunoSEQ multiplex PCR, lists solely in-frame clones and lacks some. Of about 27,000 clones in the sample, about four fifths were seen once. The clonotype was recovered from a middle-aged man with HIV. The chain recombines TRBV7-9 with TRBJ2-7; D gene unclear. Here the sequenced sample was unsorted PBMCs, taken 3 years after starting antiretroviral therapy. CDR3 coding DNA: TGTGCCAGCAGCTTAGAAAACACTTACGAGCAGTACTTC. Its translation: CASSLENTYEQYF.